These 23 T cell receptor beta chains share one sample of origin, sequenced in a study of control samples from healthy donors and cancer patients. Assay: immunoSEQ multiplex PCR; the TCRdb copy retains only in-frame clones and omits some. The sample lists 75,000 to 95,000 clones; 93% were seen once. Material: blood. The receptors shown here come from a woman aged 30 to 39 in good health.

This clone was detected once. The DNA for the CDR3 is TGTGCCAGCAGCAAGGGATATCCTGATACGCAGTATTTT. This codes for CASSKGYPDTQYF. The chain employs TRBV5-4 and TRBJ2-3; the D is unclear. V dropped 4 bases and J dropped 6 bases, with 12 bases sitting between them. The CDR3 is 13 amino acids. The germline CDR1 and CDR2 sequences are SGHNT and YYREEE (reference sequence). The variable domain in full, with the rest retrieved from reference TRBV5-4 and TRBJ2-3, is ETGVTQSPTHLIKTRGQQVTLRCSSQSGHNTVSWYQQALGQGPQFIFQYYREEENGRGNFPPRFSGLQFPNYSSELNVNALELDDSALYLCASSKGYPDTQYFGPGTRLTVL.

The rearrangement joins TRBV4-1 to TRBJ1-2; 9 nucleotides match TRBD1. The CDR3 loop spans 16 amino acids. Unmatched junction bases numbered 11, after V lost 4 bases and J lost 5 bases. CDR1 is MGHRA, CDR2 YSYEKL, per germline. The chain's CDR3 is CASSLTPDRGYYGYTF. The CDR3 coding sequence is TGCGCCAGCAGCCTAACCCCGGACAGGGGTTATTATGGCTACACCTTC.

The V call is TRBV10-2, the J call TRBJ1-1; D not resolved. Germline values: CDR1 WSHSY, CDR2 SAAADI. The V end was cut by 2 bases, the J end by 6 bases, with 10 bases between. The CDR3 has 13 amino acids. Here the CDR3 DNA reads TGCGCCAGCAGTGAGATAAGGACGGCTGAAGCTTTCTTT. Its protein product is CASSEIRTAEAFF.

The V and J genes are TRBV12-3 or TRBV12-4 and TRBJ1-1; the D gene is possibly TRBD1 (5 bases). The length of the CDR3 is 13 residues. The ends were cut back, 2 bases at V and 4 bases at J, with 8 bases in the middle. The CDR3 region has the DNA TGTGCCAGCAGTTTATCCAGGGTCACTGAAGCTTTCTTT. Its protein product is CASSLSRVTEAFF.

V and J are TRBV29-1 and TRBJ2-3; D not certain. Germline V gives CDR1 SQVTM, CDR2 ANQGSEA. Trimming took off 0 bases at V and 0 bases at J, with 7 bases between the two ends. This CDR3 contains 14 residues. CDR3 amino acids: CSVEDLSSTDTQYF. The DNA for the CDR3 is TGCAGCGTTGAAGATTTATCTAGCACAGATACGCAGTATTTT.

With regard to this clone: One end of the junction varies from germline; a read error may be responsible. The chain has TRBV18 and TRBJ2-7; D may be TRBD1 or TRBD2 (5 bases each). Germline V gene sequence: CDR1 KGHSH, CDR2 LQKENI. The CDR3 runs to 13 residues. CDR3 bases: TGTGCCAGCTCACCTCGGGACGGCCAAACGGTGTCCTTC. Its protein is CASSPRDGQTVSF.

V and J are TRBV3-1 (or the pseudogene TRBV3-2) and TRBJ2-3; TRBD1 matches at 7 bases. V lost 1 base and J lost 2; bases outside the gene matches: 15. The CDR3 totals 19 residues. The germline gives CDR1 LGHDT, CDR2 YNNKEL (reference sequence). CDR3 region: CASSQGSRGWNRVTDTQYF. The CDR3 coding sequence is TGTGCCAGCAGCCAAGGGTCCAGGGGGTGGAACCGGGTCACAGATACGCAGTATTTT.

This chain connects TRBV7-9 to TRBJ1-3; the D is unclear. V lost 1 base, J lost 0 bases, and 10 bases lay in between. The germline V gene encodes CDR1 SEHNR and CDR2 FQNEAQ (reference sequence). The length of the CDR3 is 16 residues. The CDR3 region is CASSLGGTVSGNTIYF. Here the CDR3 DNA reads TGTGCCAGCAGCTTAGGTGGTACAGTCTCTGGAAACACCATATATTTT.

The chain employs TRBV9 and TRBJ2-3; TRBD2 might be the D (6 bases). The CDR3 has 14 amino acids. The V gene lost 3 bases and the J gene lost 5 bases, with 13 bases spanning the gap. Germline loops: CDR1 SGDLS, CDR2 YYNGEE. CDR3 amino acids: CASSGGLWGDTQYF. The CDR3 DNA is TGTGCCAGCAGCGGGGGACTTTGGGGAGATACGCAGTATTTT.

The chain recombines TRBV7-8 with TRBJ2-4; tentative D call: TRBD1 (5 bases). There are 16 residues in the CDR3. V lost 10 bases and J 3 bases, leaving 22 bases between the germline ends. Per germline, CDR1 SGHVS and CDR2 FQNEAQ. The CDR3 region is CATQTAQWSSKNIQYF. The CDR3 DNA reads TGTGCCACACAGACAGCCCAGTGGTCGAGCAAAAACATTCAGTACTTC.

The chain links TRBV27 to TRBJ2-1; TRBD1 aligns across 8 bases. Germline-derived CDR1 and CDR2 are MNHEY and SMNVEV (reference sequence). The V and J ends lost 8 bases and 10 bases, in that order; junction bases with no gene match: 10. CDR3 length: 13 amino acids. The CDR3 region has the DNA TGTGCCAGCCGCTACGGGGGACAGGCCGAGCAGTTCTTC. It codes for CASRYGGQAEQFF.

The chain employs TRBV4-2 and TRBJ2-5, with TRBD2 matching over 11 bases. V shed 2 bases, J shed 5 bases, and the junction held 10 bases outside the gene matches. CDR1 LGHNA and CDR2 YNFKEQ come from the germline V gene. This CDR3 comprises 17 residues. The CDR3 bases are TGTGCCAGCAGCCAATTACTAGCGGGGGTAGCCGGGGAGACCCAGTACTTC. This translates into CASSQLLAGVAGETQYF.

The chain couples TRBV6-5 to TRBJ2-1, with TRBD2 matching over 9 bases. This CDR3 comprises 15 residues. Germline CDR1 reads MNHEY; CDR2 reads SVGAGI. The trim removed 6 bases at V and 5 bases at J, leaving 8 bases unmatched. CDR3 nucleotide sequence: TGTGCCAGCAGACCTAAGCGGGGGGACCACAATGAGCAGTTCTTC. Translated, it gives CASRPKRGDHNEQFF.

V is TRBV6-5 and J is TRBJ1-1; D call uncertain. Trimming stripped 6 bases from V and 11 bases from J, with 13 bases between. CDR3 length equals 11 residues. Germline CDR1 MNHEY, CDR2 SVGAGI. CDR3 coding DNA: TGTGCCAGCAGCGACCGGAGGTCGGCTTTCTTT. Its protein is CASSDRRSAFF.

The chain is built from TRBV5-4 and TRBJ2-2; D is undetermined. Trimming removed 2 bases from V and 1 base from J, with 6 bases in between. The germline gives CDR1 SGHNT, CDR2 YYREEE (reference sequence). The CDR3 length is 14 residues. CDR3 coding DNA: TGTGCCAGCAGCTTTGGCAGGAACACCGGGGAGCTGTTTTTT. Translating it yields CASSFGRNTGELFF.

This sequence joins TRBV6-6 and TRBJ2-7; tentatively, D is TRBD2 (6 bases). The CDR3 is 14 amino acids. Germline V gene lookup returns CDR1 MNHNY and CDR2 SVGAGI (reference sequence). With 7 bases removed from V and 1 base from J, the gap between germline ends came to 14 bases. CDR3 DNA sequence: TGTGCCAGCACCCCGGGAAGCGGGTCCTACGAGCAGTACTTC. This gives the protein CASTPGSGSYEQYF.

The chain uses TRBV4-1 and TRBJ1-6; 8 bases align to TRBD1. CDR1 is MGHRA, CDR2 YSYEKL, per germline. Trimming took 5 bases from V and 7 from J; bases not matched to a gene: 10. The CDR3 extends over 16 amino acids. CDR3 bases: TGCGCCAGCAGCTTCTTCGGCGACAGGGGCAATTCACCCCTCCACTTT. Amino acid sequence: CASSFFGDRGNSPLHF.

The V and J genes are TRBV9 and TRBJ2-1, with a tentative D call TRBD2 (7 bases). Germline assignment: CDR1 SGDLS and CDR2 YYNGEE. Trimming removed 0 bases from V and 5 bases from J, with 18 bases in between. The CDR3 extends over 17 amino acids. The CDR3 DNA reads TGTGCCAGCAGCGTAGATCTTCGTGGGGGGGCCCACAATGAGCAGTTCTTC. Translated, it gives CASSVDLRGGAHNEQFF.

The CDR3, as DNA: TGCGCCAGCAGCTTAGCGGGGGGCTACTACGAGCAGTACTTC. The encoded protein is CASSLAGGYYEQYF. V is TRBV5-1 and J is TRBJ2-7, with TRBD2 identical over 9 bases. CDR3 length: 14 amino acids. Germline CDR1 is SGHRS and CDR2 is YFSETQ. Unmatched junction bases numbered 3, after V lost 2 bases and J lost 3 bases. Full variable domain (remainder filled in from reference TRBV5-1 and TRBJ2-7): KAGVTQTPRYLIKTRGQQVTLSCSPISGHRSVSWYQQTPGQGLQFLFEYFSETQRNKGNFPGRFSGRQFSNSRSEMNVSTLELGDSALYLCASSLAGGYYEQYFGPGTRLTVT.

The chain couples TRBV29-1 to TRBJ1-2; no firm D call. Germline V lookup: CDR1 SQVTM, CDR2 ANQGSEA. V was shortened by 4 bases and J by 5 bases, with 17 bases between the two germline ends. The CDR3 is 14 residues long. The DNA for the CDR3 is TGCAGCGTTGCTGGCGCAGGACTCCTATATGGCTACACCTTC. This gives the protein CSVAGAGLLYGYTF.

With respect to this clone: The junction shows a germline mismatch at one end, possibly a read error. The genes are TRBV24-1 and TRBJ2-1; weak D call: TRBD1 (6 bases). Germline assignment: CDR1 KGHDR and CDR2 SFDVKD. The CDR3 is 12 amino acids. CDR3 loop: CATSDLGTFFLF. The CDR3 DNA reads as TGTGCCACCAGTGATCTAGGGACATTTTTCCTCTTC.

The chain joins TRBV28 to TRBJ2-1; weak D call: TRBD1 (6 bases). Per germline, CDR1 MDHEN and CDR2 SYDVKM. The CDR3 totals 11 residues. Between the trimmed V and J ends, which lost 5 bases and 12 bases, there was a span of 11 bases. The DNA of the CDR3 is TGTGCCAGCAGTCTAGACAGGTCGCAGTTCTTC. Amino acids: CASSLDRSQFF.

The V call is TRBV27, the J call TRBJ1-2, with a tentative D call TRBD1 (5 bases). The germline gives CDR1 MNHEY, CDR2 SMNVEV (reference sequence). The CDR3 sequence is 15 residues long. The germline V and J ends were trimmed by 4 bases and 2 bases, with 14 bases remaining between them. CDR3 region: CASSSVAQANYGYTF. DNA for the CDR3: TGTGCCAGCAGTTCCGTAGCACAGGCCAACTATGGCTACACCTTC.